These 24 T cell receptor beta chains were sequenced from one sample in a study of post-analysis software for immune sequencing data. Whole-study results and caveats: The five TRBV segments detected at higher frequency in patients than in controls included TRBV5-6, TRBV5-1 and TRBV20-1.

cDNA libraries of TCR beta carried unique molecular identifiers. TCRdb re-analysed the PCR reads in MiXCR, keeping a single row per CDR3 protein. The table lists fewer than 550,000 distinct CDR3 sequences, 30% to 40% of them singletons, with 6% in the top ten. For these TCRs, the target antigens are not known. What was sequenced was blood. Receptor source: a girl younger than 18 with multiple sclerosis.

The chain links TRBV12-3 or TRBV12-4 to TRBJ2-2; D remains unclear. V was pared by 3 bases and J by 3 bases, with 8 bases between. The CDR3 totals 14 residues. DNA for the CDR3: TGTGCCAGCAGTTTGGTGGGCTACACCGGGGAGCTGTTTTTT. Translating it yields CASSLVGYTGELFF.

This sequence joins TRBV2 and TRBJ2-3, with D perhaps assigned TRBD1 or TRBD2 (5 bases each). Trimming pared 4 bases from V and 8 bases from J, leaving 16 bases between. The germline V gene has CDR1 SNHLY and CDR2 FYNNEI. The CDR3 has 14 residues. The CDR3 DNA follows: TGTGCCAGCAGTGCGGCTAGGACTCAGGGTACGCAGTATTTT. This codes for CASSAARTQGTQYF.

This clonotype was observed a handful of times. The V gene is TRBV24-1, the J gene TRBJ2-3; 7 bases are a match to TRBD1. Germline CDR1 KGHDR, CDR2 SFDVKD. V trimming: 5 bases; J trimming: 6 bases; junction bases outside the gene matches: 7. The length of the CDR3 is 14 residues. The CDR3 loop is CATSGTGQLDTQYF. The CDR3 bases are TGTGCCACCAGTGGGACAGGACAGTTGGATACGCAGTATTTT.

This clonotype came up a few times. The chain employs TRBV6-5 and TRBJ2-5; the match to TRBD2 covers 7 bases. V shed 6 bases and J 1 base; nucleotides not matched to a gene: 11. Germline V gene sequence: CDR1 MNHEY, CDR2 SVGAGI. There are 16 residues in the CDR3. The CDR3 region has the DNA TGTGCCAGCAGCCGCTCCAGCGGGGCCCGCCAAGAGACCCAGTACTTC. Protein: CASSRSSGARQETQYF.

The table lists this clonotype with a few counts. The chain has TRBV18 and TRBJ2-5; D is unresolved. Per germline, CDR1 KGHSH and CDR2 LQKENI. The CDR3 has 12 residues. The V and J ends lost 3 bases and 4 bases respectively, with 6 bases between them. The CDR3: CASSPRLETQYF. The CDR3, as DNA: TGTGCCAGCTCACCTAGGCTAGAGACCCAGTACTTC.

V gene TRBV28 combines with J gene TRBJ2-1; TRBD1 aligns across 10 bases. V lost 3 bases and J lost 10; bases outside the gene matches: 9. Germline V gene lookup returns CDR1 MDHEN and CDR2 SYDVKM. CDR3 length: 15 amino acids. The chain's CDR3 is CASSFRGQGKGEQFF. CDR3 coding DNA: TGTGCCAGCAGTTTCCGGGGACAGGGGAAAGGGGAGCAGTTCTTC.

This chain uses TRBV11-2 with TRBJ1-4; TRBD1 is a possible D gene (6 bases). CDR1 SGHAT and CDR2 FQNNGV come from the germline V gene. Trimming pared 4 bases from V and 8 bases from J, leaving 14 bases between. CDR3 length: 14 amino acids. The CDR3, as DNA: TGTGCCAGCAGCTGGGGGGCAGGGTTGGAAAAACTGTTTTTT. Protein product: CASSWGAGLEKLFF.

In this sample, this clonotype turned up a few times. The CDR3 bases are TGTGCCAGCAGCGTAGGTCTAGCGGGGGGTCAAGAGACCCAGTACTTC. Residues: CASSVGLAGGQETQYF. The J gene is TRBJ2-5, the V gene TRBV9, with 11 bases fitting TRBD2. V shed 0 bases and J 2 bases; nucleotides not matched to a gene: 3. This CDR3 has 16 residues. Per the germline V gene, CDR1 is SGDLS and CDR2 is YYNGEE.

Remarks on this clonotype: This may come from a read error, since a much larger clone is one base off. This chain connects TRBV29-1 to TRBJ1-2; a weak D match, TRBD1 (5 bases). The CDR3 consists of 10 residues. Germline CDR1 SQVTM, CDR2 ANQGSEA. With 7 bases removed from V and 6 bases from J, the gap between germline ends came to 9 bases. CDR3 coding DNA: TGCAGCGCCGAACAGGATGGCTACACCTTC. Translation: CSAEQDGYTF.

The CDR3 DNA follows: TGTGCCAGCAGCAAAGTCGCGGGGAACGAGCAGTACTTC. It translates to CASSKVAGNEQYF. The chain couples TRBV21-1 to TRBJ2-7. TRBV21-1 is a documented pseudogene. The CDR3 contains 13 residues.

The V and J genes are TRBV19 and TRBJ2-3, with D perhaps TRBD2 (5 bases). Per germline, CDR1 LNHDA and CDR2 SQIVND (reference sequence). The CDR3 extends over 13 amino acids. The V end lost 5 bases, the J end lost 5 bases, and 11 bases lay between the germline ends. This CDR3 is CASSPGLGDTQYF. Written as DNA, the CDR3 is TGTGCCAGTAGTCCGGGGTTGGGAGATACGCAGTATTTT.

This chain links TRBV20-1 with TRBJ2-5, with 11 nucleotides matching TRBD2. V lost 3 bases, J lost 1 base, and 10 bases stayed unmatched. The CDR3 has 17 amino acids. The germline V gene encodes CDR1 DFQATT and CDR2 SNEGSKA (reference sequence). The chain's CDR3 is CSASTLGLAGLQETQYF. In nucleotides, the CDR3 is TGCAGTGCTAGCACCCTAGGACTAGCGGGCCTCCAAGAGACCCAGTACTTC.

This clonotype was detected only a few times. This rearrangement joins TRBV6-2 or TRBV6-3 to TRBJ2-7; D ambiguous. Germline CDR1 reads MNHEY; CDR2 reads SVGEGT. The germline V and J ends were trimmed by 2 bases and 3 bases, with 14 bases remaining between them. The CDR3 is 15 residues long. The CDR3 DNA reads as TGTGCCAGCAGTTACCTGTTGGGATCGAACTACGAGCAGTACTTC. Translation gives CASSYLLGSNYEQYF.

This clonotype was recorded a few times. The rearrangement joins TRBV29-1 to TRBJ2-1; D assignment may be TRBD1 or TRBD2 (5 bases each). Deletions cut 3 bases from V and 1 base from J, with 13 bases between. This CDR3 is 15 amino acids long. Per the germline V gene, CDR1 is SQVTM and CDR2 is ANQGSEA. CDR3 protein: CSVERGGGSYNEQFF. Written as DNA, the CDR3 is TGCAGCGTTGAGAGGGGTGGGGGATCCTACAATGAGCAGTTCTTC.

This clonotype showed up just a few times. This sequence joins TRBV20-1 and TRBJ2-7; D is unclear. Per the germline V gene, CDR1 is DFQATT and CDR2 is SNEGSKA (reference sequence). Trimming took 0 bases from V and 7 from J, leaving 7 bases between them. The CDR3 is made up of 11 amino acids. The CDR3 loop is CSAREATEQYF. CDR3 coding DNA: TGCAGTGCTAGAGAGGCGACTGAGCAGTACTTC.

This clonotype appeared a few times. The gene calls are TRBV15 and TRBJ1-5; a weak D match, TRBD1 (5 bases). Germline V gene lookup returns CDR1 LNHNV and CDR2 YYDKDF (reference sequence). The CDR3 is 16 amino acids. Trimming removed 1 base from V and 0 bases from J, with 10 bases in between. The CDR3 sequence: CATSRVGGYSNQPQHF. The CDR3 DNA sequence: TGTGCCACCAGCAGAGTGGGGGGATATAGCAATCAGCCCCAGCATTTT.

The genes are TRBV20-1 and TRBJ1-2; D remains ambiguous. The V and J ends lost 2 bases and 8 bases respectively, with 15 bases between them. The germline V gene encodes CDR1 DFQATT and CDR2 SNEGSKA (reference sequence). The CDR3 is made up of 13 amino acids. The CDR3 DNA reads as TGCAGTGCTAGATCTCCTGCGAGGGTAGGCTACACCTTC. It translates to CSARSPARVGYTF.

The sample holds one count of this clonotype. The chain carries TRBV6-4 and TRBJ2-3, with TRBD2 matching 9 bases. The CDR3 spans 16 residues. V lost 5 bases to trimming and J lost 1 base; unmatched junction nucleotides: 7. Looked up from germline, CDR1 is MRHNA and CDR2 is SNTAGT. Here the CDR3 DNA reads TGTGCCAGCAGTCAAGGCGGGGGGGCAGGCACAGATACGCAGTATTTT. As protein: CASSQGGGAGTDTQYF.

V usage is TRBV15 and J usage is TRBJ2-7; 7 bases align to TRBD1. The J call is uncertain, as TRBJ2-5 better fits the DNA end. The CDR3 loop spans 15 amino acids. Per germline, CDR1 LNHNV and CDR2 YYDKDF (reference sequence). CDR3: CATSAYQTGFETQYF. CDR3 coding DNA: TGTGCCACCAGCGCTTATCAGACAGGGTTTGAGACCCAGTACTTC.

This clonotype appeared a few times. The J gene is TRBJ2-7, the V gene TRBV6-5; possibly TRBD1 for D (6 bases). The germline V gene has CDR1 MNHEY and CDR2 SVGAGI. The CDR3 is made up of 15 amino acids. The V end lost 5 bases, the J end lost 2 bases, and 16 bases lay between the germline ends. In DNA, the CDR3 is TGTGCCAGCAGTGAACAACAGGGCATTGCCTACGAGCAGTACTTC. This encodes CASSEQQGIAYEQYF.

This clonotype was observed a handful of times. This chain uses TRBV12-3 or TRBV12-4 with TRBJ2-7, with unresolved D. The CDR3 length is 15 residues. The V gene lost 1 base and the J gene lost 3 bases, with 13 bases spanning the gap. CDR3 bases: TGTGCCAGCAGTTTAGGGGTGGCCAGGCACTACGAGCAGTACTTC. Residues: CASSLGVARHYEQYF.

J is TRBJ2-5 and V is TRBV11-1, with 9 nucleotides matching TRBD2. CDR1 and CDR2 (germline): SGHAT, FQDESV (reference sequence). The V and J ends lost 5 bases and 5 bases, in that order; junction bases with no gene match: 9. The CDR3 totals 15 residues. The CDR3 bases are TGTGCCAGCAGCAACGGGACTAGCAATCTTGAGACCCAGTACTTC. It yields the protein CASSNGTSNLETQYF.

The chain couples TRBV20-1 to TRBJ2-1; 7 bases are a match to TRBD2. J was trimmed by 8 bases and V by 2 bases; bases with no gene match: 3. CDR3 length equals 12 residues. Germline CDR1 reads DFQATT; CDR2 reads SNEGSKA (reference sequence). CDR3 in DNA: TGCAGTGCTAGAATGGGAGGGGATGAGCAGTTCTTC. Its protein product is CSARMGGDEQFF.

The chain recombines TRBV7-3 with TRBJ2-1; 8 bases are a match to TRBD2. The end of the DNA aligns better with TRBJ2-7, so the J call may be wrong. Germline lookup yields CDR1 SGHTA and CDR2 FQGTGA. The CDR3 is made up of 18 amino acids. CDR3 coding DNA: TGTGCCAGCAGCTTTACGCGTCTAGGGCTAGCGGGCGACAATGAGCAGTACTTC. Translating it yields CASSFTRLGLAGDNEQYF.